The entry below gives a single T cell receptor beta chain sequence along with its context. The antigen is unknown. The sample comes from a study of shared clonotypes between healthy human individuals. General study points: Rarefaction exposed incomplete sorted-subset sequencing despite large depth. As a rule, naive subsets had a larger estimated richness than memory subsets.

Profiled with immunoSEQ multiplex PCR; TCRdb holds only in-frame clones, not every one. This table holds a few million clones, 90% to 96% found once. This CDR3 contains 15 residues. Germline CDR1 reads MNHNY; CDR2 reads SVGAGI (reference sequence). Trimming cost V 5 bases and J 1 base, with 12 bases left between them. This sequence was found in a man aged 18 to 29 in good health. The sample taken for sequencing was naive CD4+ T cells sorted from blood. Noted subset: CD45RA+ positively selected. The V call is TRBV6-6, the J call TRBJ1-5; D uncertain. The CDR3 loop is CASSTEALSNQPQHF. Here the CDR3 DNA reads TGTGCCAGCAGTACTGAGGCCCTGAGCAATCAGCCCCAGCATTTT.